This entry lists 4 T cell receptor beta chains sequenced from one sample in a study of graft-versus-host responses after intestinal transplantation. TCRdb keeps only in-frame clones here, not all; method: immunoSEQ multiplex PCR. The sample lists about 38,000 clones, approximately 94% occurring once. No antigen has been identified for these receptors. The input for sequencing was unstimulated CD4+ T cells sorted from spleen or lymph node cells, taken before transplant. Source of these receptors: a human donor who was the organ donor for an intestinal transplant.

The chain couples TRBV30 to TRBJ1-6; D not resolved. Trimming removed 4 bases at V and 3 bases at J, with 4 bases between. The CDR3 consists of 12 residues. Looked up from germline, CDR1 is GTSNPN and CDR2 is SVGIG (reference sequence). The CDR3 DNA reads as TGTGCCTGGAAGGTCTATAATTCACCCCTCCACTTT. Protein sequence: CAWKVYNSPLHF.

J is TRBJ2-2 and V is TRBV7-2; 12 bases agree with TRBD2. The J segment lost 13 bases and the V segment lost 5 bases, leaving 8 bases of the junction unmatched. Germline V gene data show CDR1 as SGHTA and CDR2 as FQGNSA. This CDR3 is 14 amino acids long. The CDR3 nucleotides read TGTGCCAGCAGCCAAGCTAGCGGGGGGGGAGGGCTGTTTTTT. Translation gives CASSQASGGGGLFF.

This chain connects TRBV6-1 to TRBJ2-7; D is unclear. There are 14 residues in the CDR3. V was clipped by 6 bases and J by 0 bases, with 12 bases between them. CDR1 MNHNS and CDR2 SASEGT come from the germline V gene. CDR3 protein: CASRFTPFSYEQYF. The CDR3 DNA follows: TGTGCCAGCAGATTCACCCCTTTCTCCTACGAGCAGTACTTC.

The CDR3 is CASSQLGQGAVAYEQYF. In DNA, the CDR3 is TGTGCCAGCAGCCAACTGGGACAGGGGGCAGTGGCCTACGAGCAGTACTTC. The V gene is TRBV14, the J gene TRBJ2-7; TRBD1 matches at 12 bases. Germline-derived CDR1 and CDR2 are SGHDN and FVKESK. This CDR3 is built from 17 residues. Trimming took 2 bases from V and 2 from J; bases not matched to a gene: 7.